The T cell receptor (beta chain) described here comes from a study of cytomegalovirus exposure and HLA in healthy donors. In the study overall: Genetic ancestry analysis placed about 76% of the 398 donors that were genotyped in the Caucasian-associated cluster. Points from the study as a whole: Beyond CMV serostatus, there was no information to go on about immune exposure. About 87% or about 30% of the time was how often most TCR beta V segments were productive, according to an earlier analysis.

Primers for the PCR totalled 60 Vbeta and 13 Jbeta. The repertoire was sequenced with immunoSEQ multiplex PCR; TCRdb's copy has only in-frame clones and lacks some. Of about 140,000 clones detected, roughly 80% appear once; the ten largest clones hold just over 8.5%. V was pared by 1 base and J by 3 bases, with 8 bases of the junction left unmatched. The CDR3 has 17 residues. The germline CDR1 and CDR2 sequences are MNHNS and SASEGT. To note about this clone: No antigen is known for it.

The sample comprised PBMCs. This receptor was obtained from a woman aged 50 to 60 in good health and CMV-seropositive. The chain is built from TRBV6-1 and TRBJ1-5; 8 bases are a match to TRBD1. CDR3 DNA: TGTGCCAGCAGTGAAGTGGGTTCAGGGGGCCTCAATCAGCCCCAGCATTTT. Translated, it gives CASSEVGSGGLNQPQHF.